A selection of T cell receptor beta chains follows, all from one sample in a study of blood T cell repertoires in COVID-19. Only in-frame clones appear in the TCRdb table, and some are missing; sequencing was by immunoSEQ multiplex PCR. This table has around 100,000 clones, roughly 90% appearing once. Sequencing input: peripheral blood. These receptors all stem from a man older than 75 with acute or convalescent COVID-19. The CDR3 runs from the conserved cysteine through the conserved F or W. A D gene is named only where the DNA matches it firmly. Not all rows give a size; the values are once, few, many and, for expanded clones, a class.

CDR3aa: CASPLRELNEQFF
CDR3nt: TGTGCCAGCCCTTTACGGGAGCTCAATGAGCAGTTCTTC
j_gene: TRBJ2-1
d_gene: .
v_gene: TRBV28
abundance: .

CDR3aa: CASSLVPSIDTQYF
CDR3nt: TGTGCCAGCAGCTTAGTTCCGAGTATCGATACGCAGTATTTT
j_gene: TRBJ2-3
d_gene: .
v_gene: TRBV7-2
abundance: .

CDR3aa: CASRGQGASPLHF
CDR3nt: TGTGCCTCCAGGGGACAGGGAGCTTCACCCCTCCACTTT
j_gene: TRBJ1-6
d_gene: TRBD1
v_gene: TRBV12-3/TRBV12-4
abundance: .

CDR3aa: CASSPTDRVTYGYTF
CDR3nt: TGTGCCAGCAGCCCCACGGACAGGGTGACCTATGGCTACACCTTC
j_gene: TRBJ1-2
d_gene: TRBD1
v_gene: TRBV3-1/TRBV3-2
abundance: .

CDR3aa: CAWDSGRRDTQYF
CDR3nt: TGTGCCTGGGACAGCGGGAGGCGGGATACGCAGTATTTT
j_gene: TRBJ2-3
d_gene: TRBD2
v_gene: TRBV30
abundance: .

CDR3aa: CASSLAAKGDTFF
CDR3nt: TGTGCCAGCAGCTTAGCTGCGAAGGGGGATACTTTCTTT
j_gene: TRBJ1-1
d_gene: .
v_gene: TRBV7-3
abundance: .

CDR3aa: CASSFVRGYEQYF
CDR3nt: TGTGCCAGCAGTTTCGTACGGGGTTACGAGCAGTACTTC
j_gene: TRBJ2-7
d_gene: .
v_gene: TRBV6-2/TRBV6-3
abundance: .

CDR3aa: CASSEYTGLAGGNEQYF
CDR3nt: TGTGCCAGCAGTGAATATACGGGACTAGCGGGAGGAAACGAGCAGTACTTC
j_gene: TRBJ2-7
d_gene: TRBD2
v_gene: TRBV2
abundance: .

CDR3aa: CASSGTVNTGELFF
CDR3nt: TGTGCCAGTTCCGGGACAGTGAACACCGGGGAGCTGTTTTTT
j_gene: TRBJ2-2
d_gene: TRBD1
v_gene: TRBV19
abundance: .

CDR3aa: CASSLVGHGTSAEQFF
CDR3nt: TGTGCCAGCAGCTTAGTCGGACACGGGACTAGCGCTGAGCAGTTCTTC
j_gene: TRBJ2-1
d_gene: TRBD2
v_gene: TRBV5-4
abundance: .

CDR3aa: CASRTTKLAGGETQYF
CDR3nt: TGTGCCAGCAGGACTACGAAACTAGCGGGAGGGGAGACCCAGTACTTC
j_gene: TRBJ2-5
d_gene: TRBD2
v_gene: TRBV28
abundance: .

CDR3aa: CASRNGGDYGYTF
CDR3nt: TGTGCCAGCAGAAACGGGGGTGACTATGGCTACACCTTC
j_gene: TRBJ1-2
d_gene: .
v_gene: TRBV6-5
abundance: .

CDR3aa: CASSPPGGTANEQFF
CDR3nt: TGTGCCAGCAGCCCGCCCGGGGGAACGGCCAATGAGCAGTTCTTC
j_gene: TRBJ2-1
d_gene: .
v_gene: TRBV5-6
abundance: .

CDR3aa: CASSLSPARGMNTEAFF
CDR3nt: TGTGCCAGCAGCCTATCACCCGCCCGCGGCATGAACACTGAAGCTTTCTTT
j_gene: TRBJ1-1
d_gene: .
v_gene: TRBV3-1/TRBV3-2
abundance: .

CDR3aa: CASSRSVGSRLDEQYF
CDR3nt: TGTGCCAGCTCCCGCAGTGTTGGCTCCCGCCTGGACGAGCAGTACTTC
j_gene: TRBJ2-7
d_gene: .
v_gene: TRBV18
abundance: .

CDR3aa: CASSFGGNYGYTF
CDR3nt: TGTGCCAGCAGCTTCGGTGGTAACTATGGCTACACCTTC
j_gene: TRBJ1-2
d_gene: .
v_gene: TRBV7-2
abundance: .

CDR3aa: CASSVESTGELFF
CDR3nt: TGTGCCAGCAGCGTAGAGAGCACCGGGGAGCTGTTTTTT
j_gene: TRBJ2-2
d_gene: .
v_gene: TRBV9
abundance: .

CDR3aa: CASSDVAVQETQYF
CDR3nt: TGTGCCAGCAGTGACGTGGCGGTACAAGAGACCCAGTACTTC
j_gene: TRBJ2-5
d_gene: .
v_gene: TRBV2
abundance: .

CDR3aa: CASSLRQGRANTEAFF
CDR3nt: TGTGCCAGCTCACTCCGACAGGGGAGAGCGAACACTGAAGCTTTCTTT
j_gene: TRBJ1-1
d_gene: TRBD1
v_gene: TRBV18
abundance: .

CDR3aa: CASSSGGTGSSYEQYF
CDR3nt: TGTGCCAGCAGCTCAGGGGGGACAGGGTCTTCCTACGAGCAGTACTTC
j_gene: TRBJ2-7
d_gene: TRBD1
v_gene: TRBV7-9
abundance: .

CDR3aa: CASSPGGTYEQYF
CDR3nt: TGTGCCAGCTCGCCCGGGGGAACTTACGAGCAGTACTTC
j_gene: TRBJ2-7
d_gene: .
v_gene: TRBV7-2
abundance: once

CDR3aa: CASSPKGAGVSEQYF
CDR3nt: TGCGCCAGCAGCCCAAAGGGTGCAGGGGTCTCCGAGCAGTACTTC
j_gene: TRBJ2-7
d_gene: .
v_gene: TRBV4-3
abundance: few

CDR3aa: CASSLGPAEKLFF
CDR3nt: TGCGCCAGCAGCTTGGGGCCAGCGGAAAAACTGTTTTTT
j_gene: TRBJ1-4
d_gene: .
v_gene: TRBV5-1
abundance: few

CDR3aa: CASSLQGDEQYF
CDR3nt: TGTGCCAGCAGCTTACAGGGGGACGAGCAGTACTTC
j_gene: TRBJ2-7
d_gene: TRBD1
v_gene: TRBV5-6
abundance: .